Presented here are 8 T cell receptor beta chains from one specimen sequenced in a study of blood T cell repertoires in COVID-19. Sequenced by immunoSEQ multiplex PCR; TCRdb stores in-frame clones only, minus some. The sample lists more than 100,000 clones, about 86% occurring once. The sequencing input was PBMCs or T cells enriched from blood (not recorded which). The receptors stem from a man aged 40-55 years with acute COVID-19.

The chain is built from TRBV27 and TRBJ2-3; 7 bases agree with TRBD2. Germline loops: CDR1 MNHEY, CDR2 SMNVEV (reference sequence). V gave up 4 bases and J gave up 14 bases; unmatched junction bases: 6. This CDR3 contains 11 residues. CDR3 residues: CASSSSGTLYF. CDR3 DNA sequence: TGTGCCAGCAGTTCGAGCGGGACCCTGTATTTT.

CDR3 in amino acids: CASSRQDNPEQYF. CDR3 DNA: TGTGCCAGTAGTAGACAGGATAACCCCGAGCAGTACTTC. The V gene is TRBV19, the J gene TRBJ2-7; a possible D gene is TRBD1 (6 bases). Deletions cut 4 bases from V and 6 bases from J, with 13 bases between. There are 13 residues in the CDR3. Germline CDR1 is LNHDA and CDR2 is SQIVND (reference sequence).

The chain combines TRBV5-1 with TRBJ1-4, with D possibly TRBD1 on 6 matching bases. Germline CDR1 and CDR2: SGHRS and YFSETQ. V shed 0 bases and J shed 5 bases, with 11 bases lying between them. This CDR3 has 15 amino acids. The CDR3 sequence: CASSLAGGDNEKLFF. DNA of the CDR3: TGCGCCAGCAGCTTGGCGGGGGGCGACAATGAAAAACTGTTTTTT.

The chain combines TRBV7-9 with TRBJ2-7, with TRBD1 matching 11 bases. V trimming: 3 bases; J trimming: 3 bases; junction bases outside the gene matches: 7. The CDR3 length is 16 residues. Germline CDR1 SEHNR, CDR2 FQNEAQ (reference sequence). Written as DNA, the CDR3 is TGTGCCAGCAGCTTTACCAGGGACAGGGGGATCTACGAGCAGTACTTC. It yields the protein CASSFTRDRGIYEQYF.

This chain joins TRBV5-1 and TRBJ1-2, with TRBD1 identical over 10 bases. This CDR3 comprises 17 residues. Germline V gene data show CDR1 as SGHRS and CDR2 as YFSETQ. The V gene end was trimmed by 4 bases and the J gene end by 0 bases; junction bases not matched to a gene: 9. The CDR3 protein is CASSPEGQGGSNYGYTF. The DNA of the CDR3 is TGCGCCAGCAGCCCGGAAGGACAGGGGGGATCTAACTATGGCTACACCTTC.

This chain connects TRBV3-1 (or the pseudogene TRBV3-2) to TRBJ1-3, with D perhaps matching TRBD1 (5 bases). Germline V gives CDR1 LGHDT, CDR2 YNNKEL (reference sequence). The CDR3 consists of 15 residues. V lost 1 base to trimming and J lost 2 bases, with 9 bases between them. The CDR3 region has the DNA TGTGCCAGCAGCCAAGGTTGGGGCCCTGGAAACACCATATATTTT. The encoded protein is CASSQGWGPGNTIYF.

This clone was detected a few times. V is TRBV20-1 and J is TRBJ2-7; 7 nucleotides line up with TRBD1. CDR3 length: 12 amino acids. CDR1 and CDR2 (germline): DFQATT, SNEGSKA (reference sequence). Germline trimming cut 3 bases from V and 3 bases from J; bases unmatched to any gene: 2. This CDR3 is CSASRQGYEQYF. The CDR3 bases are TGCAGTGCTAGTAGACAGGGCTACGAGCAGTACTTC.

The gene calls are TRBV7-3 and TRBJ2-2, with D uncertain. This CDR3 is built from 12 residues. The germline V and J ends were trimmed by 6 bases and 4 bases, with 6 bases remaining between them. CDR1 is SGHTA, CDR2 FQGTGA, per germline. CDR3: CASSSFTGELFF. The DNA of the CDR3 is TGTGCCAGCAGTTCCTTCACCGGGGAGCTGTTTTTT.